The sequence of this T cell receptor beta chain was determined in a study of blood T cell repertoires in COVID-19. The data were produced by immunoSEQ multiplex PCR, yet TCRdb's version contains in-frame clones alone and is incomplete. The sample has around 200,000 clones; approximately 90% are singletons. V was clipped by 2 bases and J by 6 bases, with 24 bases between them. This CDR3 has 17 residues. Germline values: CDR1 SGHDT, CDR2 YYEEEE. The gene calls are TRBV5-6 and TRBJ2-7, with D possibly TRBD1 on 6 matching bases. The TCR sequence derives from a woman in her thirties who had recovered from COVID-19. Source material: PBMCs or T cells enriched from blood (not recorded which). Written as DNA, the CDR3 is TGTGCCAGCAGCTTTTCATACCGGGGACAAGGAAGGACCGAGCAGTACTTC. Translation gives CASSFSYRGQGRTEQYF.